The 21 T cell receptor beta chains in this list originate from one sample, sequenced in a study of T-cell reconstitution after alpha-beta-depleted transplantation in children. Unique molecular identifiers tagged the TCRbeta library. TCRdb re-called the PCR reads with MiXCR, one entry per CDR3 protein. The profile covers approximately 400,000 distinct CDR3 sequences, with roughly 16% appearing a single time and around 28% taken by the ten largest. The material sequenced was PBMCs, mostly from graft donor cells, taken 360 days after TCRalphabeta/CD19-depleted stem cell transplant. The receptors derive from a boy under two years old who had a stem cell transplant for Wiskott-Aldrich syndrome, so the T cells may come from the graft donor.

For this clonotype: Since a much larger clone is just one base distant, this may be a read error. The chain links TRBV3-1 to TRBJ2-1; 7 nucleotides match TRBD2. There are 16 residues in the CDR3. Germline loops: CDR1 LGHDT, CDR2 YNNKEL (reference sequence). The CDR3 protein is CTSSPWLGRDSNEQFF. CDR3 coding DNA: TGTACCAGCAGCCCCTGGTTGGGGAGGGATTCCAATGAGCAGTTCTTC.

In nucleotides, the CDR3 is TGTGCCAGCAGCTTAGCCATTGGACAGGGCCCATGGACCCAGTACTTC. Translated, it gives CASSLAIGQGPWTQYF. The chain carries TRBV7-9 and TRBJ2-5; TRBD1 matches at 8 bases. V dropped 0 bases and J dropped 7; count of bases not matched to a gene: 10. The germline gives CDR1 SEHNR, CDR2 FQNEAQ (reference sequence). CDR3 length: 16 residues.

This clonotype has more than one count but fewer than ten. This sequence joins TRBV15 and TRBJ2-2, with D possibly TRBD2 on 6 matching bases. This CDR3 has 14 amino acids. Trimming stripped 4 bases from V and 4 bases from J, with 10 bases between. Germline V gives CDR1 LNHNV, CDR2 YYDKDF (reference sequence). In DNA form, the CDR3 reads TGTGCCACCAGCATAGGAGGGTTCACCGGGGAGCTGTTTTTT. Its protein product is CATSIGGFTGELFF.

This clonotype has just a few counts. The CDR3 loop is CASSYSGMASYEQYF. The DNA of the CDR3 is TGTGCCAGCAGTTACTCTGGTATGGCCTCCTACGAGCAGTACTTC. V is TRBV6-5 and J is TRBJ2-7, with D unclear. The CDR3 spans 15 residues. The germline V gene has CDR1 MNHEY and CDR2 SVGAGI. V lost 0 bases, J lost 0 bases, and 9 bases lay in between.

Details on this clonotype: This CDR3 fails to terminate in the conserved phenylalanine or tryptophan, so it likely reflects a read error. V is TRBV6-2 or TRBV6-3 and J is TRBJ2-1, with 7 bases that match TRBD2. This CDR3 is 15 amino acids long. V was pared by 6 bases and J by 6 bases, with 11 bases of the junction left unmatched. From germline, CDR1 is MNHEY and CDR2 SVGEGT. CDR3 residues: CASSPSGGRLNEQFI. The DNA for the CDR3 is TGTGCCAGCAGCCCCAGTGGCGGGAGACTCAATGAGCAGTTCATC.

This clonotype came up many times. The genes are TRBV4-2 and TRBJ2-1, with TRBD2 matching 8 bases. V gave up 2 bases and J gave up 9 bases; unmatched junction bases: 12. The CDR3 sequence is 16 residues long. The germline CDR1 and CDR2 sequences are LGHNA and YNFKEQ. This chain's CDR3 is CASSQRPGLVMAEQFF. The CDR3 nucleotides are TGTGCCAGCAGCCAACGCCCGGGACTAGTAATGGCTGAGCAGTTCTTC.

V and J are TRBV12-3 or TRBV12-4 and TRBJ2-1, with unresolved D. Trimming stripped 3 bases from V and 6 bases from J, with 12 bases between. CDR3 length: 14 residues. CDR3 nucleotide sequence: TGTGCCAGCAGTTTTTACTCTAGTATCAATGAGCAGTTCTTC. Protein product: CASSFYSSINEQFF.

This clonotype occurred many times. The chain joins TRBV6-2 or TRBV6-3 to TRBJ2-1; D may be TRBD2 (5 bases). V lost 4 bases and J 5 bases, leaving 9 bases between the germline ends. The CDR3 spans 13 residues. CDR1 is MNHEY and CDR2 is SVGEGT in the germline V gene. The chain's CDR3 is CASSSGNHNEQFF. Here the CDR3 DNA reads TGTGCCAGCAGTTCCGGGAACCACAATGAGCAGTTCTTC.

The V and J genes are TRBV12-3 or TRBV12-4 and TRBJ2-7; 9 positions agree with TRBD2. V lost 1 base to trimming and J lost 3 bases; unmatched junction nucleotides: 7. This CDR3 has 16 residues. The CDR3 DNA reads as TGTGCCAGCAGTTTAGGGGGCGGGAGGGCCATCTACGAGCAGTACTTC. This gives the protein CASSLGGGRAIYEQYF.

This clonotype turned up a few times. This rearrangement joins TRBV11-2 to TRBJ2-7; D possibly matches TRBD1 or TRBD2 (5 bases each). Trimming took 5 bases from V and 0 from J, leaving 14 bases between them. CDR3 length: 15 amino acids. In germline, CDR1 is SGHAT, CDR2 FQNNGV. The CDR3 nucleotides are TGTGCCAGCAGCCTCTCCTGGGACCACTCCTACGAGCAGTACTTC. Encoded protein: CASSLSWDHSYEQYF.

There are a few counts of this clonotype. The chain carries TRBV20-1 and TRBJ2-5; tentatively, D is TRBD1 or TRBD2 (6 bases each). This CDR3 is 13 amino acids long. Deletions cut 4 bases from V and 5 bases from J, with 14 bases between. Per germline, CDR1 DFQATT and CDR2 SNEGSKA (reference sequence). CDR3 amino acids: CSANPTGRETQYF. In nucleotides, the CDR3 is TGCAGTGCTAACCCCACAGGGAGGGAGACCCAGTACTTC.

The chain employs TRBV12-3 or TRBV12-4 and TRBJ2-5, with a possible D match to TRBD1 (5 bases). This CDR3 contains 12 residues. Trimming took 6 bases from V and 5 from J, leaving 10 bases between them. CDR3 sequence (DNA): TGTGCCAGCAGGGGGCCAGAGGAGACCCAGTACTTC. It codes for CASRGPEETQYF.

V is TRBV12-3 or TRBV12-4 and J is TRBJ2-1; a possible D gene is TRBD2 (5 bases). V was shortened by 2 bases and J by 7 bases, with 15 bases between the two germline ends. This CDR3 has 15 amino acids. The CDR3 coding sequence is TGTGCCAGCAGTTTATTGGAAAGGACTGGGAATGAGCAGTTCTTC. Protein: CASSLLERTGNEQFF.

This clonotype appeared a few times. V usage is TRBV10-3 and J usage is TRBJ2-5; D call uncertain. Germline-derived CDR1 and CDR2 are ENHRY and SYGVKD. This CDR3 has 12 amino acids. V was clipped by 4 bases and J by 5 bases, with 8 bases between them. The DNA for the CDR3 is TGTGCCATCAGTGGGGTTTCCGAGACCCAGTACTTC. Amino acid sequence: CAISGVSETQYF.

Only a few counts were recorded for this clonotype. The chain is built from TRBV9 and TRBJ2-3; 13 positions match TRBD2. Germline lookup yields CDR1 SGDLS and CDR2 YYNGEE. V shed 0 bases and J 0 bases; nucleotides not matched to a gene: 7. There are 19 residues in the CDR3. The CDR3 reads CASSVATWTSGSSTDTQYF. The CDR3 DNA reads as TGTGCCAGCAGCGTAGCCACCTGGACTAGCGGGAGTAGCACAGATACGCAGTATTTT.

The CDR3 sequence: CATSRDQKRSYEQYF. CDR3 DNA: TGTGCCACCAGCAGAGATCAGAAACGGTCCTACGAGCAGTACTTC. V and J are TRBV15 and TRBJ2-7; D is unclear. Germline loops: CDR1 LNHNV, CDR2 YYDKDF (reference sequence). Deletions cut 0 bases from V and 1 base from J, with 10 bases between. The CDR3 is made up of 15 amino acids.

This clonotype came up a few times. V is TRBV12-3 or TRBV12-4 and J is TRBJ2-1, with TRBD1 matching 8 bases. The CDR3 length is 16 residues. Germline trimming cut 6 bases from V and 9 bases from J; bases unmatched to any gene: 16. The chain's CDR3 is CASRYLRGRLEGEQFF. The DNA of the CDR3 is TGTGCCAGCAGGTACCTCAGGGGGCGCCTGGAGGGTGAGCAGTTCTTC.

This clonotype was detected a few times. This chain uses TRBV4-3 with TRBJ2-3; D gene uncertain. The CDR3 consists of 15 residues. Trimming took 1 base from V and 2 from J, leaving 10 bases between them. CDR1 and CDR2 from the germline V gene are LGHNA and YSLEER. CDR3 sequence: CASSQAPHHTDTQYF. The CDR3 DNA follows: TGCGCCAGCAGCCAAGCCCCCCACCACACAGATACGCAGTATTTT.

This clonotype was counted a few times. The J gene is TRBJ2-1, the V gene TRBV20-1; 7 nucleotides agree with TRBD1. Germline V gene sequence: CDR1 DFQATT, CDR2 SNEGSKA (reference sequence). Unmatched junction bases numbered 11, after V lost 4 bases and J lost 8 bases. This CDR3 contains 14 residues. The CDR3: CSAIIGQGVDEQFF. The DNA for the CDR3 is TGCAGTGCTATAATAGGGCAGGGGGTCGATGAGCAGTTCTTC.

The chain links TRBV7-2 to TRBJ2-3, with D unclear. CDR3 size: 15 residues. Trimming left V 4 bases short and J 2 bases short, with 13 bases between. CDR1 is SGHTA, CDR2 FQGNSA, per germline. This CDR3 reads CASSWPGGSTDTQYF. The CDR3 DNA reads as TGTGCCAGCAGCTGGCCAGGCGGTTCCACAGATACGCAGTATTTT.

There are a few counts of this clonotype. The chain carries TRBV24-1 and TRBJ2-3; D remains ambiguous. Germline V CDR1 and CDR2: KGHDR, SFDVKD. V shed 4 bases and J shed 2 bases, with 9 bases lying between them. This CDR3 has 14 amino acids. Here the CDR3 DNA reads TGTGCCACCAGTGACCCCGACCCCACAGATACGCAGTATTTT. Translating it yields CATSDPDPTDTQYF.